This T cell receptor (beta chain) emerged from a study of cytomegalovirus exposure and HLA in healthy donors. General study results and limits: In a later analysis, at a false discovery rate of 0.05, roughly 17,000 TCR beta sequences were associated with HLA alleles. Presence/absence analysis assumed near-uniform sequencing depth across donors. In a later analysis, several top co-occurrence clusters appeared linked to parvovirus B19, influenza, CMV and Epstein-Barr virus.

On this clone itself: Its matching antigen is unknown.

The CDR3 runs 15 residues. Trimming took 4 bases from V and 4 from J, leaving 15 bases between them. Germline CDR1 is SGHRS and CDR2 is YFSETQ. Primers included in the PCR were 60 Vbeta and 13 Jbeta primers. How the authors handled the data: A later analysis counted 65 million to 80 million unique TCR beta chains, around 10 million shared. The repertoire was sequenced with immunoSEQ multiplex PCR; TCRdb's copy has only in-frame clones and lacks some. V, J and clone size are those of that table, while D and trimming were read from the DNA. The sample contains under 200,000 clones, approximately 80% of which appear only once.

The receptor was isolated from a woman aged 18-30 years in good health and CMV-seropositive. The V gene is TRBV5-1, the J gene TRBJ2-1; weak D call: TRBD1 (5 bases). The sequenced sample was PBMCs. CDR3 in amino acids: CASSTDRSSYNEQFF. Written as DNA, the CDR3 is TGCGCCAGCAGCACCGACAGATCAAGTTACAATGAGCAGTTCTTC.